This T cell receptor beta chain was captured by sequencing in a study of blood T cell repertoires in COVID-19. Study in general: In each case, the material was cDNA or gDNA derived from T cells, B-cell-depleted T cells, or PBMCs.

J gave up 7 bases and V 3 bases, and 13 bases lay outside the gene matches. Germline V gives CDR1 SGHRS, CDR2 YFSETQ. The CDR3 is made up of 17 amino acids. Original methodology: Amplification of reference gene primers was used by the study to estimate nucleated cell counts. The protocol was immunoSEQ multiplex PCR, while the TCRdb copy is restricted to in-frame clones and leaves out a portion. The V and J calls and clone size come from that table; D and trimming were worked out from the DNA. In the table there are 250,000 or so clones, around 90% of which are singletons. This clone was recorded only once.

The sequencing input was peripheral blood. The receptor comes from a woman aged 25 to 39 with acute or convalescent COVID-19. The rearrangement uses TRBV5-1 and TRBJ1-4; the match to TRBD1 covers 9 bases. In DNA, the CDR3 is TGCGCCAGCAGCTGGAATCCGGGACAGGGCTCCGGTGAAAAACTGTTTTTT. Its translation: CASSWNPGQGSGEKLFF.